Sequencing of this T cell receptor (beta chain) was carried out in a study of control samples from healthy donors and cancer patients. TCRdb keeps only in-frame clones here, not all; method: immunoSEQ multiplex PCR. The table includes approximately 87,000 clones, 91% detected once. From germline, CDR1 is SEHNR and CDR2 FQNEAQ (reference sequence). The CDR3 loop spans 11 amino acids. The V end lost 0 bases, the J end lost 8 bases, and 4 bases lay between the germline ends. The V gene is TRBV7-9, the J gene TRBJ1-1; D is uncertain. This TCR derives from a man in his forties or fifties in good health. The sample was blood. DNA of the CDR3: TGTGCCAGCAGCTTAGCAACAGAAGCTTTCTTT. Translation gives CASSLATEAFF.